This T cell receptor (beta chain) was identified in a study of blood T cell repertoires in COVID-19. At the level of the study: Spain, Italy and the United States supplied samples that represented acute and convalescent COVID-19. In each case, the material was cDNA or gDNA derived from T cells, B-cell-depleted T cells, or PBMCs.

The CDR3 runs 15 residues. Trimming stripped 2 bases from V and 4 bases from J, with 11 bases between. Germline-derived CDR1 and CDR2 are LGHNA and YSLEER. Original processing methods: Reference gene primer amplification gave nucleated cell count estimates. TCRdb keeps only in-frame clones here, not all; method: immunoSEQ multiplex PCR. From that table come the V and J calls and clone size; the DNA was used to work out D and trimming. The data contain about 140,000 clones, approximately 90% of them singletons. The sequence was obtained from a woman between 40 and 50 years old with acute or convalescent COVID-19. The sample taken for sequencing was peripheral blood. This rearrangement joins TRBV4-3 to TRBJ2-2, with a possible D match to TRBD2 (5 bases). This CDR3 reads CASSQRLLVTGELFF. The CDR3 DNA sequence: TGCGCCAGCAGCCAACGTCTACTAGTCACCGGGGAGCTGTTTTTT.